A selection of T cell receptor beta chains follows, all from one sample in a study of blood T cells in healthy people across ages. One entry per CDR3 protein results from TCRdb running MiXCR on the 5' RACE reads. Of roughly 1,300,000 distinct CDR3 sequences listed, roughly 60% are singletons. Sequences were obtained from blood. These receptors were collected from a man aged 18 to 35 in good health. The CDR3 runs from the conserved cysteine through the conserved F or W. Only some rows state a clone size, as once, few, many or a class for expanded clones.

size	V	J	CDR3
NA	TRBV3-1	TRBJ2-1	CASSLLETKTSNNEQFF
NA	TRBV5-1	NA	CASSPGQMLSYEQYF
NA	TRBV5-5	TRBJ2-7	CASSFVGSGGYEQYF
NA	TRBV27	TRBJ2-7	CASSLSVTGTNEQYF
few	TRBV28	TRBJ2-7	CASSSIDHYEQYF
NA	TRBV4-3	TRBJ1-2	CASSQAGQGKGYTF
NA	TRBV20-1	TRBJ2-7	CSAPEDERDPFSNLGFSYEQYF
NA	TRBV29-1	TRBJ1-2	CSVEVSSNYGYTF
NA	TRBV7-8	TRBJ2-1	CASSLQPSGTEQFF
few	TRBV5-6	TRBJ2-4	CASSSRPGLAGGSVRGDKNIQYF
NA	TRBV20-1	TRBJ2-2	CSARTGNTGELFF
few	TRBV25-1	TRBJ1-2	CASSEGTGVPHGYTF
NA	TRBV7-2	TRBJ2-5	CASSPRSGAGKTQYF
few	TRBV5-1	TRBJ2-3	CASSSLYADTQYF
NA	TRBV29-1	TRBJ1-1	CSVEERSEAFF
NA	TRBV6-5	TRBJ1-1	CASSYPPGREDTEAFF
NA	TRBV28	TRBJ2-4	CASSPRGRSQAKNIQYF
NA	TRBV20-1	TRBJ2-7	CSAIDLITAFEQYF
few	TRBV5-6	TRBJ1-5	CASSLERAGNQPQHF
NA	TRBV11-2	TRBJ2-7	CASSLRGGSRSYEQYF
few	TRBV5-1	TRBJ2-1	CASSVANTYNEQFF
NA	TRBV12-3/TRBV12-4	TRBJ2-3	CASKVHGDTQYF
NA	TRBV21-1	TRBJ2-7	CASRGTSGRAFYEQYF
NA	TRBV5-4	TRBJ1-6	CASSLIKTGNSPLHF
NA	TRBV24-1	TRBJ2-1	CATSDTLTREQFF
NA	TRBV29-1	NA	CSVDFRAGVVETQYF
NA	TRBV7-8	TRBJ2-1	CASSTRQKRSSYNEQFF
NA	TRBV7-9	TRBJ2-1	CASSNNRLASYNEQFF
NA	TRBV18	TRBJ1-2	CASSPPEGVGGYTF
NA	TRBV24-1	TRBJ2-7	CATEGQNSYEQYF
NA	TRBV2	TRBJ2-2	CASGIPEGVGELFF
many	TRBV20-1	TRBJ1-4	CSARDLRTHNEKLFF
NA	TRBV4-1	NA	CVSSQTTGPPYEQYF
few	TRBV12-3/TRBV12-4	TRBJ1-1	CASSYSSFTEAFF
few	TRBV28	TRBJ2-5	CASFPPGQQDRQETQYF
NA	TRBV12-5	TRBJ2-7	CASGLVRLVAGGSYEQYF
once	TRBV6-5	TRBJ2-7	CASSWRESYEQYF
NA	TRBV6-6	TRBJ2-4	CASSYQGSGDIQYF
NA	TRBV20-1	TRBJ2-5	CSARPWVGSREQYF